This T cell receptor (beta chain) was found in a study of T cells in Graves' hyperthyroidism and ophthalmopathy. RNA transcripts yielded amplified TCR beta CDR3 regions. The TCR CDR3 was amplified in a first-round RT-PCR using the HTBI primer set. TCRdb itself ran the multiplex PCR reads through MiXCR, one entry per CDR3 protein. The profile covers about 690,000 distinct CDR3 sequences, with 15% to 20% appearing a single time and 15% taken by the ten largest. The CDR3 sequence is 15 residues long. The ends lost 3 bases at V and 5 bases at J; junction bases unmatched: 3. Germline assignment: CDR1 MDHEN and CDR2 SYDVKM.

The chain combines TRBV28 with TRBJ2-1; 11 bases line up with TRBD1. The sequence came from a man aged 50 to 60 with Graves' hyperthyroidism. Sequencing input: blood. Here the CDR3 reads CASSFWDRGDNEQFF. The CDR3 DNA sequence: TGTGCCAGCAGTTTTTGGGACAGGGGGGACAATGAGCAGTTCTTC.